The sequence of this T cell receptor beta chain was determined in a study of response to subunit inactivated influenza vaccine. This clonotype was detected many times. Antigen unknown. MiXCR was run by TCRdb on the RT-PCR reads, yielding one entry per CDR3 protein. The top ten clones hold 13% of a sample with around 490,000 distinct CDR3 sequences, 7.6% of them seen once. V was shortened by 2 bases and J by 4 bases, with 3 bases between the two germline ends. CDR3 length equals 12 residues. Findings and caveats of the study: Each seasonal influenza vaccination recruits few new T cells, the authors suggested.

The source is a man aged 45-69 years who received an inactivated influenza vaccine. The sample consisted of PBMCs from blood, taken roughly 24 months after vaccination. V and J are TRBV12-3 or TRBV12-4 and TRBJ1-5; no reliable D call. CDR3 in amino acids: CASSLKNQPQHF. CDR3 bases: TGTGCCAGCAGTTTAAAGAATCAGCCCCAGCATTTT.